The present T cell receptor (beta chain) was sequenced within a study of CD8+CD57+ T cells in acquired aplastic anemia (dated by TCRdb to 2017 to 2018). Study-wide context: A mean of around 3.2 ug of DNA, ranging from roughly 0.19 to 27.4 ug, was extracted from sorted CD4+ and CD8+ cells. Healthy donor samples averaged roughly 9.9 million reads for CD4+ and 11 million to 13 million for CD8+ cells.

TCR repertoires of sorted CD4+ and CD8+ blood T cells from severe aplastic anemia patients and healthy subjects were deep-sequenced in the study. Ficoll-Paque density gradient centrifugation was used to isolate peripheral blood mononuclear cells. Before DNA was extracted, CD4+ and CD8+ T cells were sorted using either FACS or magnetic beads. General study outcomes and caveats: Although around 30 CD8+ CDR3 sequences were shared by patients and controls, these sequences appeared highly expressed in patients and within the immunodominant clones of patients. Patients and healthy controls showed no significant difference in CD8+ Simpson's diversity (P=0.060).

For this clonotype: Its antigen specificity is not known. Within one base of it there is no much larger clone, and no base qualities were kept.

Genomic DNA served as template for TCR beta VDJ combination and CDR3 sequence profiling. An Illumina HiSeq 2000 was the platform used for TCR repertoire sequencing. On the authors' methods: TRBV/TRBJ rearrangement plots, CDR3 size and DJ length profiles, and Simpson's diversity index were used to assess repertoires. Whichever DNA sequence was most abundant in the deep sequencing data was defined as the immunodominant clone. CDR3 amino acid sequences were screened for sharing across subjects and were compared with published repertoires and the VDJdb database. TCRdb itself trimmed the public reads at Q25 with fastp, ran MiXCR and retained productive beta chains. Entries are consolidated by CDR3 protein sequence, retaining the most common genes and DNA. It is TCRdb's table, rather than the study itself, that gives the V and J calls and clone size. The sample data list 150,000 or so distinct CDR3 sequences, and 55% to 70% of these were observed just once. Roughly 44% of the sample rests with the top ten.

CDR1 SEHNR and CDR2 FQNEAQ are derived from the germline V gene (reference sequence). Relative to germline, V is 5 bases shorter and J is 1 base shorter, with 9 bases between their ends. The CDR3 measures 15 amino acids from cysteine to phenylalanine. Only CDR3 DNA remains: 45 bases, in frame from the first base. The receptor was derived from a human donor in good health. This sequence uses TRBV7-9 and TRBJ2-6; tentative D gene TRBD2, with 6 bases matching. Sequenced material: sorted CD4+, CD8+, or CD8+CD57+ T cells (not recorded which) from PBMCs. The nucleotide sequence is given as TGTGCCAGCAGCGTCGGACTATCTGGGGCCAACGTCCTGACTTTC. It specifies CASSVGLSGANVLTF.